The present TCR beta chain was sequenced within a study of control samples from healthy donors and cancer patients. TCRdb keeps only in-frame clones here, not all; method: immunoSEQ multiplex PCR. The table has about 80,000 clones, 70% to 90% seen once. Per germline, CDR1 LGHDT and CDR2 YNNKEL (reference sequence). Trimming took off 4 bases at V and 6 bases at J, with 8 bases between the two ends. CDR3 length: 12 amino acids. The chain carries TRBV3-1 (or the pseudogene TRBV3-2) and TRBJ2-3; unclear D gene. This clonotype was obtained from a woman aged 50 to 65 in good health. The sequencing sample was made of blood. The CDR3 is CASSRPSDTQYF. Written as DNA, the CDR3 is TGTGCCAGCAGCCGCCCGAGTGATACGCAGTATTTT.